A selection of T cell receptor beta chains follows, all from one sample in a study of cytomegalovirus exposure and HLA in healthy donors. Method: immunoSEQ multiplex PCR; TCRdb's copy keeps in-frame clones and lacks some. The table includes over 20,000 clones, roughly 73% detected once. Input material: PBMCs. These receptors were taken from a male donor in good health and CMV-seronegative. Both conserved end residues are part of each CDR3. A D gene is named only where the DNA matches it firmly. Expanded clones are given a class, and other clones once, few, many or no size at all.

J gene,D gene,V gene,clone size,CDR3 protein,CDR3 DNA
TRBJ1-6,TRBD1,TRBV18,.,CASSRDSENSPLHF,TGTGCCAGCTCCCGGGACAGCGAGAATTCACCCCTCCACTTT
TRBJ2-3,TRBD2,TRBV10-2,.,CASSPSGTRGYF,TGCGCCAGCAGTCCTAGCGGTACCCGTGGGTATTTT
TRBJ2-2,TRBD1,TRBV11-3,.,CASSSGQGNTGELFF,TGTGCCAGCAGCTCTGGACAGGGGAACACCGGGGAGCTGTTTTTT
TRBJ2-7,TRBD1,TRBV5-1,.,CASSHILDRRYEQYF,TGCGCCAGCAGCCACATCTTGGACAGGAGGTACGAGCAGTACTTC
TRBJ2-3,.,TRBV30,.,CAWRKGGVGTDTQYF,TGTGCCTGGAGAAAGGGGGGGGTGGGGACAGATACGCAGTATTTT
TRBJ2-1,TRBD2,TRBV5-6,.,CASSWGPGGEQFF,TGTGCCAGCAGCTGGGGTCCGGGGGGGGAGCAGTTCTTC
TRBJ2-5,.,TRBV7-2,once,CASSFWGVQETQYF,TGTGCCAGCAGCTTCTGGGGAGTTCAAGAGACCCAGTACTTC
TRBJ2-1,.,TRBV28,.,CASSLSTGHEQFF,TGTGCCAGCAGTTTATCAACAGGGCATGAGCAGTTCTTC
TRBJ2-7,TRBD1,TRBV28,.,CASSRPGTGAYEQYF,TGTGCCAGCAGTAGGCCAGGGACAGGGGCCTACGAGCAGTACTTC
TRBJ2-5,TRBD2,TRBV7-9,.,CASSPSGAHLETQYF,TGTGCCAGCAGCCCGAGCGGGGCCCACTTGGAGACCCAGTACTTC
TRBJ2-5,TRBD2,TRBV5-6,.,CASSLVSSGYQETQYF,TGTGCCAGCAGCTTGGTATCTAGCGGGTATCAAGAGACCCAGTACTTC
TRBJ1-1,.,TRBV19,few,CASNGGRGTEAFF,TGTGCCAGTAATGGCGGGAGGGGCACTGAAGCTTTCTTT
TRBJ2-1,TRBD2,TRBV28,.,CASSLAGGRGNEQFF,TGTGCCAGCAGTTTAGCGGGGGGGCGTGGGAATGAGCAGTTCTTC
TRBJ2-7,.,TRBV5-8,once,CASSPRAGPYEQYF,TGTGCCAGCAGCCCCCGGGCGGGCCCCTACGAGCAGTACTTC
TRBJ2-2,TRBD1,TRBV6-5,.,CASGGQGETGELFF,TGTGCCAGCGGGGGACAGGGGGAAACCGGGGAGCTGTTTTTT
TRBJ2-5,.,TRBV21-1,.,CASTPTNTETQYF,TGTGCCAGCACCCCGACTAATACGGAGACCCAGTACTTC
TRBJ2-5,.,TRBV7-9,once,CSSSTSQETQYF,TGTTCCAGCAGCACTTCCCAAGAGACCCAGTACTTC
TRBJ2-2,TRBD1,TRBV7-2,.,CASSHGTGGAGGELFF,TGTGCCAGCAGCCACGGGACAGGGGGCGCGGGCGGGGAGCTGTTTTTT
TRBJ2-5,.,TRBV18,.,CASSPYTGSRETQYF,TGTGCCAGCTCACCATACACAGGGTCGCGAGAGACCCAGTACTTC
TRBJ2-5,.,TRBV28,.,CASGERGIPQETQYF,TGTGCCAGCGGCGAGCGAGGGATACCCCAAGAGACCCAGTACTTC
TRBJ2-3,TRBD1,TRBV9,.,CASTKDRETDTQYF,TGTGCCAGCACCAAAGACAGGGAGACAGATACGCAGTATTTT
TRBJ2-1,.,TRBV11-2,.,CASSLDAGPNEQFF,TGTGCCAGCAGCTTAGACGCGGGCCCCAATGAGCAGTTCTTC
TRBJ1-2,.,TRBV14,.,CASSQDPYYGYTF,TGTGCCAGCAGCCAAGACCCTTACTATGGCTACACCTTC
TRBJ2-1,.,TRBV7-9,.,CASSLKGLYNEQFF,TGTGCCAGCAGCTTAAAGGGACTTTACAATGAGCAGTTCTTC
TRBJ2-7,TRBD1,TRBV5-6,few,CASSAGQGDEQYF,TGTGCCAGCAGCGCGGGACAGGGGGACGAGCAGTACTTC
TRBJ2-1,TRBD2,TRBV19,.,CASSPGLYNEQFF,TGTGCCAGTAGTCCGGGACTATACAATGAGCAGTTCTTC
TRBJ1-5,TRBD1,TRBV19,once,CASSTTGGAGNQPQHF,TGTGCCAGTAGTACTACAGGGGGCGCCGGCAATCAGCCCCAGCATTTT
TRBJ1-4,.,TRBV7-9,few,CSSRGKDSLLEKLFF,TGTTCCAGCCGAGGGAAGGACAGCTTATTAGAAAAACTGTTTTTT
TRBJ2-3,.,TRBV7-2,.,CASSFYGPGVADTQYF,TGTGCCAGCAGCTTCTACGGGCCCGGGGTGGCAGATACGCAGTATTTT
TRBJ1-2,TRBD1,TRBV5-1,.,CASRETGGDNYGYTF,TGCGCCAGCAGGGAGACAGGGGGCGATAACTATGGCTACACCTTC
TRBJ2-1,TRBD2,TRBV7-9,.,CASSFSASGSGEQFF,TGTGCCAGCAGCTTCTCTGCCAGCGGGAGCGGTGAGCAGTTCTTC
TRBJ2-7,TRBD1,TRBV9,.,CASSVDQQGAIHF,TGTGCCAGCAGCGTAGATCAGCAGGGGGCGATCCACTTC
TRBJ2-3,TRBD1,TRBV6-5,.,CASSPQGLGTDTQYF,TGTGCCAGCAGTCCACAGGGGCTGGGCACAGATACGCAGTATTTT
TRBJ1-3,.,TRBV9,.,CASSVKGGGGNTIYF,TGTGCCAGCAGCGTTAAGGGTGGAGGTGGAAACACCATATATTTT
TRBJ2-7,.,TRBV2,.,CASSNDQGFDEQYF,TGTGCCAGCAGTAATGATCAGGGTTTCGACGAGCAGTACTTC
TRBJ1-5,TRBD1,TRBV2,.,CASSPTGVNQPQHF,TGTGCCAGCAGCCCCACAGGGGTCAATCAGCCCCAGCATTTT
TRBJ1-3,TRBD1,TRBV4-2,once,CASSQAGQGLGNTIYF,TGTGCCAGCAGCCAGGCGGGACAGGGGTTGGGAAACACCATATATTTT
TRBJ2-1,.,TRBV7-2,.,CASSLGPKNEQFF,TGTGCCAGCAGCTTAGGCCCTAAGAATGAGCAGTTCTTC
TRBJ2-5,TRBD1,TRBV28,.,CASRTGRETQYF,TGTGCCAGCAGGACAGGGCGAGAGACCCAGTACTTC
TRBJ1-5,.,TRBV28,.,CASSVHTGKQPQHF,TGTGCCAGCAGTGTACATACAGGGAAACAGCCCCAGCATTTT
TRBJ2-3,TRBD2,TRBV4-3,.,CASSQDGPAGHPDTQYF,TGCGCCAGCAGCCAAGATGGTCCAGCGGGGCATCCAGATACGCAGTATTTT
TRBJ2-3,.,TRBV7-4,.,CASSLVRTRGGRTDTQYF,TGTGCCAGCAGCTTAGTGAGGACTCGGGGTGGGCGCACAGATACGCAGTATTTT
TRBJ2-1,.,TRBV11-3,.,CASSLEGSLNSNEQFF,TGTGCCAGCAGCTTAGAGGGTAGCCTAAATTCAAATGAGCAGTTCTTC
TRBJ2-2,.,TRBV6-5,once,CASKPQGFGELFF,TGTGCCAGCAAACCACAGGGATTCGGGGAGCTGTTTTTT
TRBJ1-1,TRBD1,TRBV5-6,.,CASSLPGSGQGGAFF,TGTGCCAGCAGCTTGCCAGGATCTGGACAGGGTGGGGCTTTCTTT
TRBJ2-3,TRBD2,TRBV2,.,CASSDRFGGVTQYF,TGTGCCAGCAGTGATCGCTTCGGGGGGGTTACGCAGTATTTT
TRBJ2-7,TRBD1,TRBV11-3,.,CASSYRTGSYEQYF,TGTGCCAGCAGCTATAGGACAGGGTCTTACGAGCAGTACTTC
TRBJ1-1,.,TRBV10-2,few,CASSEQGKMNTEAFF,TGCGCCAGCAGTGAGCAGGGGAAGATGAACACTGAAGCTTTCTTT
TRBJ1-5,.,TRBV6-5,.,CASRPGFWGNQPQHF,TGTGCCAGCAGACCAGGGTTTTGGGGCAATCAGCCCCAGCATTTT
TRBJ2-3,.,TRBV7-2,.,CASSLLAGFTDTQYF,TGTGCCAGCAGCTTATTGGCAGGGTTCACAGATACGCAGTATTTT
TRBJ2-1,TRBD2,TRBV11-3,.,CASSRSGGAANEQFF,TGTGCCAGCAGCCGTAGCGGGGGGGCCGCAAATGAGCAGTTCTTC
TRBJ2-3,TRBD2,TRBV7-2,.,CASSSRLAGTTDTQYF,TGTGCCAGCAGCTCGCGACTAGCGGGAACCACAGATACGCAGTATTTT
TRBJ1-1,.,TRBV5-1,.,CASSPESGDYTEAFF,TGCGCCAGCAGCCCCGAGTCAGGGGATTACACTGAAGCTTTCTTT
TRBJ1-2,TRBD1,TRBV7-2,.,CASSLGQGLFYTF,TGTGCCAGCAGCTTGGGACAGGGCCTCTTCTACACCTTC
TRBJ2-7,.,TRBV19,once,CASRDVAGYGEQYF,TGTGCCAGTAGAGATGTCGCGGGGTACGGCGAGCAGTACTTC
TRBJ1-2,.,TRBV28,.,CASSSGGYGYTF,TGTGCCAGCAGTTCTGGGGGGTATGGCTACACCTTC
TRBJ1-6,.,TRBV28,.,CASSPRDYNSPLHF,TGTGCCAGCAGTCCCCGGGACTATAATTCACCCCTCCACTTT
TRBJ2-5,TRBD2,TRBV7-3,.,CASSLFPTSGGQETQYF,TGTGCCAGCAGCTTGTTCCCCACTAGCGGGGGACAAGAGACCCAGTACTTC
TRBJ2-4,.,TRBV6-1,.,CASSEAGDWDIQYF,TGTGCCAGCAGTGAAGCGGGAGATTGGGACATTCAGTACTTC
TRBJ2-1,.,TRBV5-1,.,CASSPDGDPPFYNEQFF,TGCGCCAGCAGCCCAGACGGGGATCCCCCTTTCTACAATGAGCAGTTCTTC